This TCR beta chain is from a study of blood T cell repertoires in COVID-19 (dated by TCRdb to 2019 to 2021). Study-wide context: Samples from collaborators originated in the United States, Italy and Spain and spanned both the acute and convalescent phases of COVID-19. Where available, HLA class I and class II types were taken from metadata supplied by the sample provider and were not determined by assay-based typing. The prospective study material was composed of cDNA or gDNA derived from T cells, B-cell-depleted T cells, or PBMCs. The sample metadata nearly always contained a de-identified subject ID, COVID-19 status, age in years and sex. The dataset comprised deeply sampled blood TCRbeta repertoires from subjects exposed to, actively infected with, or recovered from COVID-19. The repertoires were released in a freely available public database meant as a resource for research on the immune response to SARS-CoV-2. The samples were drawn from the first 160 participants of the ongoing ImmuneRACE study and from roughly 1,300 subjects provided by 6 global collaborators. On the study overall, not on this receptor specifically: How much clinical and demographic metadata was included differed by source and by participant, and the metadata was provided uncurated.

As for this clone: The antigen it binds to is not known. No per-base quality is available; no much larger clone lies one base away.

The immunoSEQ Assay, a bias-controlled multiplex PCR, was used to amplify TCRbeta CDR3 regions from genomic DNA. Per the original workflow: The number of nucleated cells in each sample was estimated from the amplification of reference gene primers within the assay. To quantify the absolute abundance of each unique TCRbeta CDR3 rearrangement, sequence reads were collapsed and filtered. For each sample, productive Simpson clonality was calculated as the square root of Simpson's diversity index across productive rearrangements. The immuneACCESS repertoire file appears here via TCRdb, limited to in-frame rearrangements. These files lack a portion of the clones; in checked studies, under half of the deficit traces to unresolved V genes, and the cause of the others is not known. The V and J calls and clone size come from that table; D and trimming were worked out from the DNA. The sample profile shows tens of thousands of clones; around 82% of them were found once. The ten biggest clones cover about 5.2% of the sample.

The collaborating institutions used their own protocols to collect whole blood in K2EDTA tubes. For TCRbeta analysis, collaborator samples were shipped as frozen whole blood, as isolated PBMCs, or as DNA extracted from either sample type. The specimen was peripheral blood. This TCR came from a human donor in a cohort sampled during active COVID-19.

Here is the DNA: TGTGCCACCAAGGAGGGGAATTCGAATGAAGCTTTCTTT. This yields the protein CATKEGNSNEAFF. The chain is made from TRBV13 and TRBJ1-1; TRBD1 might be the D gene, on 5 matching bases. The CDR3 covers 13 residues, taking in both the cysteine and the phenylalanine. Left in the record is the CDR3 DNA by itself, 39 bases read in frame from the first base. CDR1 and CDR2, looked up from the germline V gene (reference sequence), are PRHDT and FYEKMQ. V sheds 10 bases and J sheds 7 bases, leaving 19 bases between their ends.